These 5 T cell receptor beta chains came from one sample sequenced in a study of blood T cell repertoires in COVID-19. Profiling relied on immunoSEQ multiplex PCR, and the TCRdb table lists in-frame clones only, not all of them. The sample comprises fewer than 500,000 clones, approximately 90% of which are singletons, and 0.7% rests with the top ten. The specimen was PBMCs or T cells enriched from blood (not recorded which). Receptor source: a woman aged 18 to 35 who had recovered from COVID-19.

The chain is built from TRBV28 and TRBJ2-7, with D possibly matching TRBD2 (5 bases). The CDR3 spans 12 residues. The V gene lost 2 bases and the J gene lost 5 bases, with 7 bases spanning the gap. Germline assignment: CDR1 MDHEN and CDR2 SYDVKM. The DNA for the CDR3 is TGTGCCAGCAGTTTAACGGGGAACGAGCAGTACTTC. Residues: CASSLTGNEQYF.

The chain combines TRBV7-8 with TRBJ1-2; possible D gene TRBD1, 5 bases. The germline gives CDR1 SGHVS, CDR2 FQNEAQ. CDR3 length equals 16 residues. V was trimmed by 3 bases and J by 4 bases, leaving 18 bases between them. CDR3 sequence: CASSFKPGLKTYGYTF. DNA of the CDR3: TGTGCCAGCAGCTTTAAGCCAGGGTTGAAGACCTATGGCTACACCTTC.

The chain combines TRBV5-5 with TRBJ1-5; D possibly corresponds to TRBD1 (5 bases). This CDR3 has 16 amino acids. With 3 bases removed from V and 2 bases from J, the gap between germline ends came to 15 bases. Germline V gene sequence: CDR1 SGHKS, CDR2 YYEKEE (reference sequence). CDR3 nucleotides: TGTGCCAGCAGCTCCATGGGGGGAGGTGGCAATCAGCCCCAGCATTTT. This encodes CASSSMGGGGNQPQHF. The full variable domain, its missing parts supplied by reference TRBV5-5 and TRBJ1-5, is DAGVTQSPTHLIKTRGQQVTLRCSPISGHKSVSWYQQVLGQGPQFIFQYYEKEERGRGNFPDRFSARQFPNYSSELNVNALLLGDSALYLCASSSMGGGGNQPQHFGDGTRLSIL.

The gene calls are TRBV3-1 (or the pseudogene TRBV3-2) and TRBJ2-2, with D perhaps TRBD2 (6 bases). Trimming cost V 1 base and J 5 bases, with 8 bases left between them. Germline lookup yields CDR1 LGHDT and CDR2 YNNKEL (reference sequence). The CDR3 is 14 residues long. The CDR3 DNA reads TGTGCCAGCAGCCAAGTCGGGGGTACCGGGGAGCTGTTTTTT. It specifies CASSQVGGTGELFF.

In DNA form, the CDR3 reads TGTGCCAGCAGCTTTATAGGGGGAGACTATGGCTACACCTTC. Protein sequence: CASSFIGGDYGYTF. J is TRBJ1-2 and V is TRBV7-9; maybe TRBD1 (6 bases). Germline-derived CDR1 and CDR2 are SEHNR and FQNEAQ (reference sequence). The CDR3 extends over 14 amino acids. Trimming removed 3 bases from V and 3 bases from J, with 11 bases in between.